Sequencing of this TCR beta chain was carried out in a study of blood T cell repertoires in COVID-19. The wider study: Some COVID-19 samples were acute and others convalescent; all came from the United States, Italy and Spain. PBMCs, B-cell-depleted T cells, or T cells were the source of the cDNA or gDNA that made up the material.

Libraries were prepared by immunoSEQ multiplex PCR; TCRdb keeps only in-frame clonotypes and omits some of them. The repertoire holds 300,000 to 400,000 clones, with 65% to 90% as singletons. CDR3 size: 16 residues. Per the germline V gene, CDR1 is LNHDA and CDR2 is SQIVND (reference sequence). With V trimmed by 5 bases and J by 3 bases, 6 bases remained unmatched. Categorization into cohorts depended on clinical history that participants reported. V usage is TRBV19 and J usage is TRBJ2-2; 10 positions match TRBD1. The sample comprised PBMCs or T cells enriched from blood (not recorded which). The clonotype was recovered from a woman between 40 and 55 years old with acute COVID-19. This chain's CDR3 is CASSRPGQGYTGELFF. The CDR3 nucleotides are TGTGCCAGTAGTCGTCCGGGACAGGGGTACACCGGGGAGCTGTTTTTT. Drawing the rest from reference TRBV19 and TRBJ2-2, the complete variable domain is DGGITQSPKYLFRKEGQNVTLSCEQNLNHDAMYWYRQDPGQGLRLIYYSQIVNDFQKGDIAEGYSVSREKKESFPLTVTSAQKNPTAFYLCASSRPGQGYTGELFFGEGSRLTVL.